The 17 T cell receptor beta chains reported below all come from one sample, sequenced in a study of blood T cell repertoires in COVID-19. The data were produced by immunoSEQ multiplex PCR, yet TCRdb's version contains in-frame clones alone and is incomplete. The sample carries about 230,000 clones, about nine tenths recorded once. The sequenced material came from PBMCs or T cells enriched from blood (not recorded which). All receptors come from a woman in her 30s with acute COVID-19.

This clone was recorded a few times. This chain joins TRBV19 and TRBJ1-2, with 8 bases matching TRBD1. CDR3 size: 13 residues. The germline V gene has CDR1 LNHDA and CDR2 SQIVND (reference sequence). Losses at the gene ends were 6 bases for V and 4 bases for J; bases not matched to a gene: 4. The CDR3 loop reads CASSDRGFYGYTF. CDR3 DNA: TGTGCCAGTAGCGACAGGGGTTTCTATGGCTACACCTTC.

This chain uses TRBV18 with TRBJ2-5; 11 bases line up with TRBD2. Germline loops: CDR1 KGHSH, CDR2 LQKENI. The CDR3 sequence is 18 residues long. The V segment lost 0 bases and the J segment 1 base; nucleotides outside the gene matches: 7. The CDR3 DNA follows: TGTGCCAGCTCACCACCCTACTCTAGCGGGAGGCTCCAAGAGACCCAGTACTTC. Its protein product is CASSPPYSSGRLQETQYF.

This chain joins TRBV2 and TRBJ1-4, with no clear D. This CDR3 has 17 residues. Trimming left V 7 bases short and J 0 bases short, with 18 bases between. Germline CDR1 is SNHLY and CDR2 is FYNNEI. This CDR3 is CASIEGGVEATNEKLFF. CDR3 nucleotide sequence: TGTGCCAGCATTGAGGGAGGAGTTGAGGCAACTAATGAAAAACTGTTTTTT.

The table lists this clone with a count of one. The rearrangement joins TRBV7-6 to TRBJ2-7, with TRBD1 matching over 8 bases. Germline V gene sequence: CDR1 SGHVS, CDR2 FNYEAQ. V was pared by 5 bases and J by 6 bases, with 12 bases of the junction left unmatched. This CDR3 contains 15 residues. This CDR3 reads CASSRAGTGLGEQYF. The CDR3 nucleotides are TGTGCCAGCAGCCGCGCCGGGACAGGTTTAGGCGAGCAGTACTTC. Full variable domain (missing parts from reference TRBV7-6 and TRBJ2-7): GAGVSQSPRYKVTKRGQDVALRCDPISGHVSLYWYRQALGQGPEFLTYFNYEAQQDKSGLPNDRFSAERPEGSISTLTIQRTEQRDSAMYRCASSRAGTGLGEQYFGPGTRLTVT.

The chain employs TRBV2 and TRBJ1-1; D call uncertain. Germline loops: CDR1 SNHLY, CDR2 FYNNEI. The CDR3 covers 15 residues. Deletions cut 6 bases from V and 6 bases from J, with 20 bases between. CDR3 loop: CASRRFGQTVSEAFF. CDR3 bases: TGTGCCAGCAGGCGCTTTGGGCAGACCGTTTCTGAAGCTTTCTTT.

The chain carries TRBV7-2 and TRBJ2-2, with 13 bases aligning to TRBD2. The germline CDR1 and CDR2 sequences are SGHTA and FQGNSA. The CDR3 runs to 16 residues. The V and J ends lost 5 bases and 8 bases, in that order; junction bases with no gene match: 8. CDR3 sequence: CASSQLAGGLLGELFF. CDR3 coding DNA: TGTGCCAGCAGCCAACTAGCGGGGGGGCTTCTAGGGGAGCTGTTTTTT. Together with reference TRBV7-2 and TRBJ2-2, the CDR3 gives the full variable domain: GAGVSQSPSNKVTEKGKDVELRCDPISGHTALYWYRQSLGQGLEFLIYFQGNSAPDKSGLPSDRFSAERTGGSVSTLTIQRTQQEDSAVYLCASSQLAGGLLGELFFGEGSRLTVL.

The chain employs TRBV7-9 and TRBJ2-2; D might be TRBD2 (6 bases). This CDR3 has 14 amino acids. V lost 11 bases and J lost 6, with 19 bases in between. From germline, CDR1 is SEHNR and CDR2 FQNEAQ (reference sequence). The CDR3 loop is CALTTPGVAGELFF. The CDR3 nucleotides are TGTGCCCTGACGACCCCGGGGGTAGCCGGGGAGCTGTTTTTT.

CDR3 coding DNA: TGTGCCAGCAGCTTAGAGGCCTCAGGGGTACCCTACGAGCAGTACTTC. Its protein is CASSLEASGVPYEQYF. J is TRBJ2-7 and V is TRBV7-6; tentatively, D is TRBD1 (6 bases). Germline CDR1 reads SGHVS; CDR2 reads FNYEAQ. The V and J ends lost 1 base and 2 bases respectively, with 15 bases between them. The CDR3 is 16 residues long.

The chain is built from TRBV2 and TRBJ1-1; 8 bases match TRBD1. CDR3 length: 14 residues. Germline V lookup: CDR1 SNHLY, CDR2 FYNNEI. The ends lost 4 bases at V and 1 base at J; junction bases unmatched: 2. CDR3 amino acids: CASSAGTGNTEAFF. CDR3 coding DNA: TGTGCCAGCAGTGCCGGGACAGGGAACACTGAAGCTTTCTTT.

The CDR3 reads CASSMAEFGVAGEPQHF. CDR3 nucleotides: TGTGCCAGCAGCATGGCTGAGTTCGGGGTGGCGGGAGAGCCCCAGCATTTT. The chain recombines TRBV5-6 with TRBJ1-5, with D hard to call. CDR3 size: 17 residues. Germline V gene data show CDR1 as SGHDT and CDR2 as YYEEEE. V dropped 4 bases and J dropped 8 bases, with 25 bases sitting between them.

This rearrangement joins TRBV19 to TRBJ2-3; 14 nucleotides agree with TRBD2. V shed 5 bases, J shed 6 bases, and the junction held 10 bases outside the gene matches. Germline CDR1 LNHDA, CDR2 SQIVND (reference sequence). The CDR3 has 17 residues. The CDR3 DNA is TGTGCCAGTAGTCGGCGGACTAGCGGGGGGCCAACGGATACGCAGTATTTT. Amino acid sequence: CASSRRTSGGPTDTQYF. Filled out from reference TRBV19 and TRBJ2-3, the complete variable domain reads DGGITQSPKYLFRKEGQNVTLSCEQNLNHDAMYWYRQDPGQGLRLIYYSQIVNDFQKGDIAEGYSVSREKKESFPLTVTSAQKNPTAFYLCASSRRTSGGPTDTQYFGPGTRLTVL.

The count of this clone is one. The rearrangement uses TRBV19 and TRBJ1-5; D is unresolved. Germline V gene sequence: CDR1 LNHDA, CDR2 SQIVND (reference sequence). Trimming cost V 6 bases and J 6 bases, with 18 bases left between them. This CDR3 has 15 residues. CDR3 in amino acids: CASRPDGEGLQPQHF. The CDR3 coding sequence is TGTGCCAGTAGACCGGACGGGGAAGGGCTTCAGCCCCAGCATTTT.

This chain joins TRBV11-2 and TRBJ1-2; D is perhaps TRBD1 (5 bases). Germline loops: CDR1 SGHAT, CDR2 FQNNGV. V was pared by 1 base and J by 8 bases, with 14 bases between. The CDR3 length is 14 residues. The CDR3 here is CASSLVGGAWGYTF. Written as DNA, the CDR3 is TGTGCCAGCAGCTTAGTAGGAGGGGCCTGGGGCTACACCTTC. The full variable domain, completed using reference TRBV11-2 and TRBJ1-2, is EAGVAQSPRYKIIEKRQSVAFWCNPISGHATLYWYQQILGQGPKLLIQFQNNGVVDDSQLPKDRFSAERLKGVDSTLKIQPAKLEDSAVYLCASSLVGGAWGYTFGSGTRLTVV.

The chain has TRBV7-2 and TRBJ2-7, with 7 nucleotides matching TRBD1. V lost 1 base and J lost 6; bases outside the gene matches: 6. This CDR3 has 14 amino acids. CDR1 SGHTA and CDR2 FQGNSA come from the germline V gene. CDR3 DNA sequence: TGTGCCAGCAGCTTAGTACAGGGGATCATCGAGCAGTACTTC. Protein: CASSLVQGIIEQYF.

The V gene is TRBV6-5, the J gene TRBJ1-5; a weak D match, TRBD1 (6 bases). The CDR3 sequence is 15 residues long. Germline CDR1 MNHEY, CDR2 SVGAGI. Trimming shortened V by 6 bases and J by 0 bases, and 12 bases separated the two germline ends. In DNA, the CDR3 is TGTGCCAGCAGACAAGGACAGAATAGCAATCAGCCCCAGCATTTT. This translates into CASRQGQNSNQPQHF.

The CDR3 bases are TGCGCCAGCAGCTCCGGGGGGGCAATGAACACTGAAGCTTTCTTT. Its translation is CASSSGGAMNTEAFF. The rearrangement links TRBV5-1 to TRBJ1-1, with TRBD1 as a possible D gene (6 bases). This CDR3 region has 15 residues. Germline V gene lookup returns CDR1 SGHRS and CDR2 YFSETQ. The germline V and J ends were trimmed by 3 bases and 0 bases, with 12 bases remaining between them. Using reference TRBV5-1 and TRBJ1-1 for the parts outside the CDR3, the full variable domain is KAGVTQTPRYLIKTRGQQVTLSCSPISGHRSVSWYQQTPGQGLQFLFEYFSETQRNKGNFPGRFSGRQFSNSRSEMNVSTLELGDSALYLCASSSGGAMNTEAFFGQGTRLTVV.

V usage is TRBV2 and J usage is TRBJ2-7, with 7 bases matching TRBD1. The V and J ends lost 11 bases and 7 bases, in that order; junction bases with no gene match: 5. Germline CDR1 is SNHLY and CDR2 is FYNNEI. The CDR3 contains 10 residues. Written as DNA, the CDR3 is TGTGCCGTAGGGGGCTCGGAGCAGTACTTC. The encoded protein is CAVGGSEQYF.